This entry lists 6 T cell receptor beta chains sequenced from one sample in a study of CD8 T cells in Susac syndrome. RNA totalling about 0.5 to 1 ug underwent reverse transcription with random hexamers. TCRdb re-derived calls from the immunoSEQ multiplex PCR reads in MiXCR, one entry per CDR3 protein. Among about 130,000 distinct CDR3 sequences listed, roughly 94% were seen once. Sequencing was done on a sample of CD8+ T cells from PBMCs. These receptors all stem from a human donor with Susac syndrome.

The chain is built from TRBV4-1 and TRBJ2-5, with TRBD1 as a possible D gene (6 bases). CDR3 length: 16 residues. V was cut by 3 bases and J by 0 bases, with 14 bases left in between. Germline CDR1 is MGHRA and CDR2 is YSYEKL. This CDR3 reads CASSQGDRSYQETQYF. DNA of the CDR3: TGCGCCAGCAGCCAGGGAGACAGGTCCTACCAAGAGACCCAGTACTTC.

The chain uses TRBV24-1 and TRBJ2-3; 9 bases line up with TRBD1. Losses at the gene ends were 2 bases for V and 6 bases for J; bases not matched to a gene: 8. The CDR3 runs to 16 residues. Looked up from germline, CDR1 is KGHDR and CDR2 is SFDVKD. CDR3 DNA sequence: TGTGCCACCAGTGATTACAGGACAGGGGAATGGGATACGCAGTATTTT. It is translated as CATSDYRTGEWDTQYF.

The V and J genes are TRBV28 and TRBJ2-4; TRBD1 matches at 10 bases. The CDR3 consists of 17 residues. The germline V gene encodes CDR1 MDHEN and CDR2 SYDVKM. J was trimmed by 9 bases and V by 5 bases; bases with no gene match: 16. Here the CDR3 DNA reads TGTGCCAGCAGTACCCTATATTGGGACAGGGGTTATAGCATTCAGTACTTC. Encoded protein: CASSTLYWDRGYSIQYF.

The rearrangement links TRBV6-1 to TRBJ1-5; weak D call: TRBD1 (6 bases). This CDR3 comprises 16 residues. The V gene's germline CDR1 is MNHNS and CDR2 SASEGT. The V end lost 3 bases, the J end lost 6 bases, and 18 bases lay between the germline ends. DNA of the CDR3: TGTGCCAGCAGTGAGGTTGCTGGGGGCGGCGGTCAGCCCCAGCATTTT. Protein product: CASSEVAGGGGQPQHF.

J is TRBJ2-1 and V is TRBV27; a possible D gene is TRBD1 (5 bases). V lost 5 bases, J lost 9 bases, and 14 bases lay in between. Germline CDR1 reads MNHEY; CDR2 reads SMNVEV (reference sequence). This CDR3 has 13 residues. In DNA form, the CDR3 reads TGTGCCAGCAGTCCCTCGACAGACCCTGAGCAGTTCTTC. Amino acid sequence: CASSPSTDPEQFF.

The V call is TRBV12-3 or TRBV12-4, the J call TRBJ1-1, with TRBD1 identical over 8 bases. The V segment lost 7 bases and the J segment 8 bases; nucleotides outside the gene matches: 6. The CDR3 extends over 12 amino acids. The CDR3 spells CASTPGGSEAFF. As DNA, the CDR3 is TGTGCCAGCACCCCAGGGGGCTCCGAAGCTTTCTTT.